This T cell receptor (beta chain) was documented in a study of response to subunit inactivated influenza vaccine (dated by TCRdb to the late 2010s). For context, the study as a whole: To follow how T cells responded to a trivalent subunit inactivated influenza vaccine, the researchers relied on deep quantitative profiling of the T cell receptor repertoire. What the research found in general, with its limitations: According to the authors, only a limited number of new T cells may be recruited by each seasonal influenza vaccination.

Library generation was performed with RT-PCR. Sequencing was carried out with an Illumina HiSeq 2500. The public reads were quality trimmed at Q25 with fastp and then assembled into clones with MiXCR by TCRdb, keeping productive beta chains. Every entry covers one CDR3 protein and lists the most common genes and DNA from its rows. Across this sample there are roughly 790,000 distinct CDR3 sequences, with 21% seen only once. The ten largest clones capture around 9.6% of the sample. On this clonotype: Its antigen is not yet known. It has no much larger one-base neighbor in the sample; base qualities were not kept.

Including cysteine and phenylalanine, the CDR3 has 15 amino acids. The DNA shown is the 45-base CDR3, in frame from base 1. V is cut by 0 bases and J by 7 bases, and the space between the germline ends is 13 bases. This sequence originates from a man between 45 and 60 years old who received an inactivated influenza vaccine. Donor details come from another sample of the same person, matched by shared clones. Here the sequenced sample was PBMCs from blood, taken roughly 5 days after vaccination. Rearrangement joined TRBV12-3 or TRBV12-4 to TRBJ2-1, and possibly TRBD1, on 6 matching bases. The nucleotide sequence is given as TGTGCCAGCAGTTTAGCGGGACAAAGGGGTAATGAGCAGTTCTTC. Translated, this gives CASSLAGQRGNEQFF.